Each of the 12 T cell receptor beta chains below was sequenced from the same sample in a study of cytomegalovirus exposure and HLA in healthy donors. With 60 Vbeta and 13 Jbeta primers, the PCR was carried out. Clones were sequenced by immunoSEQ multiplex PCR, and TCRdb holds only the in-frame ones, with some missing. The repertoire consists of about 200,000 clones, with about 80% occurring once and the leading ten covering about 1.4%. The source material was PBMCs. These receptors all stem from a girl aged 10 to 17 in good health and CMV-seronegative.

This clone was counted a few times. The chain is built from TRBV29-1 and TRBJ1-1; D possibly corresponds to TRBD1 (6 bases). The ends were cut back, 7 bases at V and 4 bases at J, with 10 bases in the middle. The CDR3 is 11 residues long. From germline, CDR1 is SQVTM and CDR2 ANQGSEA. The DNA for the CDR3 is TGCAGCGGTGGACAGAGCACTGAAGCTTTCTTT. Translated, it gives CSGGQSTEAFF.

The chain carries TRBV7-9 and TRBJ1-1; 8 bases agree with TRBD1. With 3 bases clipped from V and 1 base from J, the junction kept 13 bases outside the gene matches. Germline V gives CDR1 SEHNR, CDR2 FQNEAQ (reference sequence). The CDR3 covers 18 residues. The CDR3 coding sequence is TGTGCCAGCAGCTTCCAGAGGACAGGGAAGTGGGGGAACACTGAAGCTTTCTTT. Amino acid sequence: CASSFQRTGKWGNTEAFF. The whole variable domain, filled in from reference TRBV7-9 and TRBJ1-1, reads DTGVSQNPRHKITKRGQNVTFRCDPISEHNRLYWYRQTLGQGPEFLTYFQNEAQLEKSRLLSDRFSAERPKGSFSTLEIQRTEQGDSAMYLCASSFQRTGKWGNTEAFFGQGTRLTVV.

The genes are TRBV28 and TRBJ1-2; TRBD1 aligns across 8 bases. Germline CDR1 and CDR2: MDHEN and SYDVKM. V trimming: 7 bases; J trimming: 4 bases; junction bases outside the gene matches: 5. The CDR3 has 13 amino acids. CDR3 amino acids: CASTIQGVYGYTF. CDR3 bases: TGTGCCAGCACCATACAGGGGGTCTATGGCTACACCTTC.

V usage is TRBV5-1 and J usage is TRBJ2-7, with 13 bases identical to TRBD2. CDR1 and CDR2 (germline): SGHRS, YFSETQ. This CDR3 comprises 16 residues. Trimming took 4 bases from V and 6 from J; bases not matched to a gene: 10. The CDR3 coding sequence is TGCGCCAGCAGCCGAAATGGACTAGCGGGAGTAGGCGAGCAGTACTTC. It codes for CASSRNGLAGVGEQYF.

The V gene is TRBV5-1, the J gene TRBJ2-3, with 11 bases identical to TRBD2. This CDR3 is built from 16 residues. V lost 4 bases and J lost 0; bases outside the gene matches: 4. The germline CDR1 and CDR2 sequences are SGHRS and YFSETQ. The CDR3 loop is CASSAGTSGSTDTQYF. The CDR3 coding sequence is TGCGCCAGCAGCGCCGGGACTAGCGGTAGCACAGATACGCAGTATTTT.

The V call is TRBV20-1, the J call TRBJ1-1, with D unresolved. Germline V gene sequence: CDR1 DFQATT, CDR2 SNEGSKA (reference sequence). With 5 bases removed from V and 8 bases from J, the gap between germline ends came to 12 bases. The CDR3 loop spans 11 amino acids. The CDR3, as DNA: TGCAGTGCTCGCGGATATTCCGAAGCTTTCTTT. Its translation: CSARGYSEAFF.

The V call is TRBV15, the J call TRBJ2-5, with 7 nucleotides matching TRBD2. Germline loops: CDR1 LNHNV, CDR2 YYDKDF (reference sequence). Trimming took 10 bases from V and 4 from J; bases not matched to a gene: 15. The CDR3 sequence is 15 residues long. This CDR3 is CAIQGGRWGGETQYF. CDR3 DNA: TGTGCCATCCAGGGAGGACGGTGGGGGGGAGAGACCCAGTACTTC.

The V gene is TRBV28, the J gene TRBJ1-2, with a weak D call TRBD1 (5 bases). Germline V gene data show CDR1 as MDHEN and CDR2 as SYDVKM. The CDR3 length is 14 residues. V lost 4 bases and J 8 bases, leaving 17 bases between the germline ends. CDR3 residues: CASSSHGSGLGYTF. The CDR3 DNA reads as TGTGCCAGCAGTTCTCACGGCTCAGGGCTAGGCTACACCTTC.

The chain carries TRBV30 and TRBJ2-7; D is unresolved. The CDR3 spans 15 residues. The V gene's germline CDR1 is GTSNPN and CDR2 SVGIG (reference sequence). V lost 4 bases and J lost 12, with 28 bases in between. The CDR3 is CAWTRPQGVLYEAYF. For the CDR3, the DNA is TGTGCCTGGACCCGACCCCAAGGAGTGCTTTACGAAGCGTACTTC.

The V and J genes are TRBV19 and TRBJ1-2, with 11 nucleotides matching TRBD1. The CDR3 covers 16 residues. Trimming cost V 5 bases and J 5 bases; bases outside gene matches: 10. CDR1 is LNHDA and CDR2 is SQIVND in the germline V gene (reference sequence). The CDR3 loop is CASSPRDRGNLYGYTF. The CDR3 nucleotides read TGTGCCAGTAGTCCCCGGGACAGGGGGAACCTTTATGGCTACACCTTC.

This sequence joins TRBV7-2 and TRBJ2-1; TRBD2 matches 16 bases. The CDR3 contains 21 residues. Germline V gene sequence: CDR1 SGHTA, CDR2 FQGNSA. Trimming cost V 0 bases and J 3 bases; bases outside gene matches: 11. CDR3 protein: CASSLASPGTSGRALYNEQFF. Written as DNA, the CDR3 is TGTGCCAGCAGCTTAGCCAGTCCCGGGACTAGCGGGAGGGCCCTCTACAATGAGCAGTTCTTC.

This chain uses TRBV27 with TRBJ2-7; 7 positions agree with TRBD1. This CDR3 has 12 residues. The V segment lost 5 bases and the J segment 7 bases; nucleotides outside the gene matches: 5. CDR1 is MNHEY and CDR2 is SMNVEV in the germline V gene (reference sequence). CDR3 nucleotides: TGTGCCAGCAGTACGCCGACAGGGGAGCAGTACTTC. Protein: CASSTPTGEQYF.